Detailed here is one T cell receptor (beta chain). The target antigen is unknown. The data are from a study of breast tumors, draining lymph nodes, adjacent tissues. General study results and limits: That most tumor T cells come from lymph nodes remained unproven. Compared with lymph nodes, tumors were less diverse; compared with nontumor tissue, more. Compared with basal-like, luminal-like tumors shared significantly more repertoire with nontumor tissue.

CDR3 length: 13 amino acids. Per germline, CDR1 ENHRY and CDR2 SYGVKD. V trimming: 8 bases; J trimming: 7 bases; junction bases outside the gene matches: 5. TCRdb reanalysed the multiplex PCR reads using MiXCR and keeps one entry per CDR3 protein. The table records over 250,000 distinct CDR3 sequences, about 33% of them present only once. Axillary draining lymph nodes of breast cancer patients supplied the node samples. The receptor was isolated from a female donor with breast cancer. Some clones in this sample may be carry-over from other donors' samples. The specimen was axillary lymph node tissue. The chain uses TRBV10-3 and TRBJ2-5; 12 positions agree with TRBD2. Here the CDR3 reads CAILAGGPGTQYF. Written as DNA, the CDR3 is TGTGCCATCCTAGCGGGAGGGCCGGGGACCCAGTACTTC.